This T cell receptor (beta chain) emerged from a study of T cell responses to AZD1222 COVID-19 vaccine. Some clones are missing from TCRdb's copy, which holds only in-frame ones; the method was immunoSEQ multiplex PCR. Counted here are roughly 78,000 clones, 65% to 85% occurring once; the ten biggest clones make up 2.9%. Study-level points and caveats: Only five to seven AZD1222 recipients tested seropositive at baseline.

CDR3 length: 17 residues. V shed 5 bases, J shed 2 bases, and the junction held 13 bases outside the gene matches. The V gene's germline CDR1 is SGHAT and CDR2 FQNNGV. The sample holds a few counts of this clone. Its antigen is as yet unknown. The input for sequencing was peripheral blood, taken on day 0 of AZD1222 vaccination. V usage is TRBV11-2 and J usage is TRBJ1-2, with 8 bases fitting TRBD1. The sequence was obtained from an adult in good health. The CDR3 sequence: CASSPNTRGRRNYGYTF. As DNA, the CDR3 is TGTGCCAGCAGCCCAAATACCAGGGGGCGACGGAACTATGGCTACACCTTC.